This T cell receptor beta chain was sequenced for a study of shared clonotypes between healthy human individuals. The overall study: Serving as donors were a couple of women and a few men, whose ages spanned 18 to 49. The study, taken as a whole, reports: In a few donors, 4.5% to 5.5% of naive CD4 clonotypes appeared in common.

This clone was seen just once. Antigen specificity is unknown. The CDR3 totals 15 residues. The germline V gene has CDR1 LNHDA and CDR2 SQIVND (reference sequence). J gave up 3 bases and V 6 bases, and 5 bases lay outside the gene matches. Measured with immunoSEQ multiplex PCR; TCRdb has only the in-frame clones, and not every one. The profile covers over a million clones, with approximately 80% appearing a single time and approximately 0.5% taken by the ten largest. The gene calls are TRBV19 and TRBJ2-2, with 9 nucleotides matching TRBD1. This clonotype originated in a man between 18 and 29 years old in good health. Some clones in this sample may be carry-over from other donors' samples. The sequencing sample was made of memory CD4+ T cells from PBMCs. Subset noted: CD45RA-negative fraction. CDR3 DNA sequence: TGTGCCAGTAGCCGGGACAGGGAGGACACCGGGGAGCTGTTTTTT. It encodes CASSRDREDTGELFF.